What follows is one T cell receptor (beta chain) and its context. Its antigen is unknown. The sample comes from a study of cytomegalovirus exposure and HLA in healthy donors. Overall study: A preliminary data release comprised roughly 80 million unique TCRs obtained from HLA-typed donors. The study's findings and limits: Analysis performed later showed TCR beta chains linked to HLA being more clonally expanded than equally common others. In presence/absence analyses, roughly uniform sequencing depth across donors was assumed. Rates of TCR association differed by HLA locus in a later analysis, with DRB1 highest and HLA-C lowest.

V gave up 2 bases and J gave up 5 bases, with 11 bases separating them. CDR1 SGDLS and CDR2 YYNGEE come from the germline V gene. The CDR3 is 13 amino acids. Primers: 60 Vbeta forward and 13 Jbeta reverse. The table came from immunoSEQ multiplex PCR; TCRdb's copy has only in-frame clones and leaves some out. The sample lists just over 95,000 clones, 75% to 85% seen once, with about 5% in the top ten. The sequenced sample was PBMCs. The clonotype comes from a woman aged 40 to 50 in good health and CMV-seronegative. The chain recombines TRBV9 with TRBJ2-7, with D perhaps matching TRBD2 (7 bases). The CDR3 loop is CASSVGGGDEQYF. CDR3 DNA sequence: TGTGCCAGCAGCGTTGGAGGGGGGGACGAGCAGTACTTC.